Listed below are T cell receptor beta chains from one sample, sequenced in a study of blood T cell repertoires in COVID-19. Generated by immunoSEQ multiplex PCR, the TCRdb table keeps only in-frame clones and is missing some. The table shows some 140,000 clones, with 65% to 80% occurring only once. Sequencing input: peripheral blood. The receptors here all came from a man between 60 and 70 years old with acute or convalescent COVID-19. Each CDR3 is given with its conserved first and last residue. D genes are given only for firm matches. Not every row has a clone size; where given, it reads once, few, many or a size class.

v_gene	abundance	j_gene	d_gene	CDR3nt	CDR3aa
TRBV9	.	TRBJ1-5	TRBD1	TGTGCCAGCAGCGAGAGTGGGACAGTAGACCAGCCCCAGCATTTT	CASSESGTVDQPQHF
TRBV20-1	.	TRBJ2-7	.	TGCAGTGCTCGACATAACTACGAGCAGTACTTC	CSARHNYEQYF
TRBV27	.	TRBJ2-3	.	TGTGCCAGCAGTTTTCTGGGCGTGAGCACAGATACGCAGTATTTT	CASSFLGVSTDTQYF
TRBV11-2	many	TRBJ2-5	.	TGTGCCAGCAGCTACCGGGACATCGTGGAGACCCAGTACTTC	CASSYRDIVETQYF
TRBV7-3	.	TRBJ2-2	TRBD2	TGTGCCAGCAGCTACGGGACTAGAAACACCGGGGAGCTGTTTTTT	CASSYGTRNTGELFF
TRBV9	.	TRBJ2-7	.	TGTGCCAGCAGCGACACCCCAAACGAGCAGTACTTC	CASSDTPNEQYF
TRBV7-2	.	TRBJ2-2	TRBD2	TGTGCCAGCAGACCCCGACTAGCGGTGAACACCGGGGAGCTGTTTTTT	CASRPRLAVNTGELFF
TRBV2	once	TRBJ1-3	.	TGTGCCAGCAGCGGACTTGGTCGGGGGGGAAACACCATATATTTT	CASSGLGRGGNTIYF
TRBV28	.	TRBJ2-7	TRBD2	TGTGCCAGCACTCCTCCATTCGGAACTAGCGGGTCCTACGAGCAGTACTTC	CASTPPFGTSGSYEQYF
TRBV28	.	TRBJ1-5	.	TGTGCCAGCAGTTTAGTACGGAGCAATCAGCCCCAGCATTTT	CASSLVRSNQPQHF
TRBV30	.	TRBJ2-3	TRBD1	TGTGCCTGGAGTGTGGGGGCATACAGGGGGCAACAGTATTTT	CAWSVGAYRGQQYF
TRBV5-1	.	TRBJ2-3	.	TGCGCCAGCAGCTTGCGGGGACTTTATATCACAGATACGCAGTATTTT	CASSLRGLYITDTQYF
TRBV28	.	TRBJ1-2	.	TGTGCCAGCGGCCAGGGGTCCCTAGGCTATGGCTACACCTTC	CASGQGSLGYGYTF
TRBV6-6	.	TRBJ1-4	TRBD1	TGTGCCAGCAGCCGAGGACAGGGAGCAACTAATGAAAAACTGTTTTTT	CASSRGQGATNEKLFF
TRBV5-8	.	TRBJ1-1	.	TGTGCCAGCAGCTTGGGACGGGATAGGACTGAAGCTTTCTTT	CASSLGRDRTEAFF
TRBV5-4	.	TRBJ2-7	TRBD2	TGTGCCAGCAGCCCGGCCGCGGGTGGTCTAGCGGGCGAGCAGTACTTC	CASSPAAGGLAGEQYF
TRBV30	.	TRBJ1-1	TRBD1	TGTGCCTGGAGTAAAGGACAGGGATGGAGCACTGAAGCTTTCTTT	CAWSKGQGWSTEAFF
TRBV3-1/TRBV3-2	.	TRBJ2-7	.	TGTGCCAGCAGCCGAGCACCTCCCTCCTACGAGCAGTACTTC	CASSRAPPSYEQYF
TRBV18	.	TRBJ1-4	.	TGTGCCAGCTCACCACAACTGAATGAAAAACTGTTTTTT	CASSPQLNEKLFF
TRBV27	.	TRBJ2-7	TRBD2	TGTGCCAGCAGTCCCCCAGCGGGAGGCTCCTACGAGCAGTACTTC	CASSPPAGGSYEQYF
TRBV19	few	TRBJ1-4	.	TGTGCCAGTAGAGGGGCTGAAAAACTGTTTTTT	CASRGAEKLFF
TRBV2	.	TRBJ2-5	.	TGTGCCAGCAGTGGGAGCCTTACCCAGTACTTC	CASSGSLTQYF
TRBV24-1	once	TRBJ1-2	.	TGTGCCACCAGTGATGCAGGGGTGGGCTATGGCTACACCTTC	CATSDAGVGYGYTF
TRBV28	.	TRBJ1-5	.	TGTGCCAGCGGTGGCAGGGGCAATCAGCCCCAGCATTTT	CASGGRGNQPQHF
TRBV30	.	TRBJ2-3	TRBD2	TGTGCCTGGAGTTTGACTAGCGTTAGCACAGATACGCAGTATTTT	CAWSLTSVSTDTQYF
TRBV7-8	.	TRBJ1-3	.	TGTGCCAGCAGCAACCGGGAGGGCGGTGGAAACACCATATATTTT	CASSNREGGGNTIYF
TRBV27	few	TRBJ1-4	TRBD1	TGTGCCAGCAGCCCCGACAGGGGAGACGAAAAACTGTTTTTT	CASSPDRGDEKLFF
TRBV19	.	TRBJ2-2	TRBD2	TGTGCCAGTATTGAAGCGGGAGGTGTCACCGGGGAGCTGTTTTTT	CASIEAGGVTGELFF
TRBV28	.	TRBJ1-4	.	TGTGCCAGCAGCCACACCCTCTTGGACAGTGATAATGAAAAACTGTTTTTT	CASSHTLLDSDNEKLFF
TRBV4-3	few	TRBJ1-1	.	TGCGCCAGCAGCCAAGCGGCAGGGATCAACACTGAAGCTTTCTTT	CASSQAAGINTEAFF
TRBV7-3	.	TRBJ2-7	TRBD1	TGTGCCAGCAGCTCCGGGACAGGGGGGAACGAGCAGTACTTC	CASSSGTGGNEQYF
TRBV6-5	.	TRBJ2-5	TRBD2	TGTGCCAGCAGGCCCGATAGCGGGGGGGCGTTGTCCCAGTACTTC	CASRPDSGGALSQYF
TRBV28	.	TRBJ1-1	TRBD1	TGTGCCAGCAGTCCCCGACAGGGGGCGTCCACTGAAGCTTTCTTT	CASSPRQGASTEAFF
TRBV9	once	TRBJ2-5	.	TGTGCCAGCAGCGTAACGGCTAGCGTTGGGGTTCAAGAGACCCAGTACTTC	CASSVTASVGVQETQYF
TRBV4-2	.	TRBJ1-4	.	TGTGCCAGCAGCCAAGACCGAGGGTCGACTAATGAAAAACTGTTTTTT	CASSQDRGSTNEKLFF
TRBV7-2	.	TRBJ2-7	.	TGTGCCAGCAGCTTAGTGCGGGGCTACGAGCAGTACTTC	CASSLVRGYEQYF
TRBV7-6	.	TRBJ2-1	.	TGTGCCAGCAGCTTAGTTAGCGGTGACAATGAGCAGTTCTTC	CASSLVSGDNEQFF